This is a list of T cell receptor beta chains from one sample in a study of beta chain features in type 1 diabetes. Repertoires were generated with immunoSEQ multiplex PCR, while TCRdb's copy carries only in-frame clones and drops some. This sample has around 160,000 clones, with 9% found just once. Input material: central memory CD4+ T cells from blood. Every receptor here comes from a woman aged 25 to 39 with type 1 diabetes. CDR3s include the opening cysteine and the closing phenylalanine or tryptophan. Each record gives: clone size, V gene, CDR3 length, J gene, D gene, CDR3 DNA, CDR3 protein. A D gene is named only where the DNA matches it firmly. Some rows have no size entry. The others give once, few or many, or a class for an expanded clone.

size: few; V: TRBV18; length: 17; J: TRBJ2-3; D: TRBD2; DNA: TGTGCCAGCTCGAGAGAGCTCGCGGGAGGTGGCACAGATACGCAGTATTTT; CDR3: CASSRELAGGGTDTQYF
size: .; V: TRBV5-1; length: 13; J: TRBJ1-1; D: TRBD1; DNA: TGCGCCAGCAGCCAGGGACAGGTCCCTGAAGCTTTCTTT; CDR3: CASSQGQVPEAFF
size: .; V: TRBV18; length: 15; J: TRBJ2-5; D: TRBD2; DNA: TGTGCCAGCTCACCAGGGACTAGTATTGGGGAGACCCAGTACTTC; CDR3: CASSPGTSIGETQYF
size: few; V: TRBV6-4; length: 15; J: TRBJ2-1; D: TRBD2; DNA: TGTGCCAGCAGCCACGGGACTAGCGGGATCTATGAGCAGTTCTTC; CDR3: CASSHGTSGIYEQFF
size: .; V: TRBV5-1; length: 17; J: TRBJ1-1; D: TRBD1; DNA: TGCGCCAGCAGCCGGGATTTTTCGAGACAGGGTTACACTGAAGCTTTCTTT; CDR3: CASSRDFSRQGYTEAFF
size: .; V: TRBV6-5; length: 13; J: TRBJ2-4; D: TRBD2; DNA: TGTGCCAGCATGACGGGGGGTCAAAACATTCAGTACTTC; CDR3: CASMTGGQNIQYF
size: few; V: TRBV6-1; length: 13; J: TRBJ2-7; D: .; DNA: TGTGCCAGCAGTGACAGGATTACCTACGAGCAGTACTTC; CDR3: CASSDRITYEQYF
size: .; V: TRBV7-2; length: 15; J: TRBJ2-7; D: TRBD1; DNA: TGTGCCAGCAGCTTACAGACAGGGGCCCAATACGAGCAGTACTTC; CDR3: CASSLQTGAQYEQYF
size: few; V: TRBV4-1; length: 18; J: TRBJ2-1; D: TRBD1; DNA: TGCGCCAGCAGCCAGGGTGAACAGGGGTGGGGCTCCTACAATGAGCAGTTCTTC; CDR3: CASSQGEQGWGSYNEQFF
size: .; V: TRBV12-5; length: 16; J: TRBJ2-3; D: TRBD2; DNA: TGTGCTAGTGGTCCCGGGACTAGCGGGCGCACAGATACGCAGTATTTT; CDR3: CASGPGTSGRTDTQYF
size: .; V: TRBV2; length: 14; J: TRBJ1-2; D: .; DNA: TGTGCCAGCAGCAGGCAGCCGAACTCCTATGGCTACACCTTC; CDR3: CASSRQPNSYGYTF
size: few; V: TRBV18; length: 14; J: TRBJ2-5; D: .; DNA: TGTGCCAGCTCACCCGACAGTTATCGGGAGACCCAGTACTTC; CDR3: CASSPDSYRETQYF
size: few; V: TRBV7-2; length: 17; J: TRBJ2-3; D: TRBD2; DNA: TGTGCCAGCAGCGCTCGACTAGCGGGAGGCCCCACAGATACGCAGTATTTT; CDR3: CASSARLAGGPTDTQYF
size: few; V: TRBV7-9; length: 11; J: TRBJ1-2; D: TRBD1; DNA: TGTGCCAGCAGCCCGGACAGGCTCTACACCTTC; CDR3: CASSPDRLYTF
size: few; V: TRBV9; length: 15; J: TRBJ2-2; D: .; DNA: TGTGCCAGCAGCCCCCGACGGGAGAACACCGGGGAGCTGTTTTTT; CDR3: CASSPRRENTGELFF
size: few; V: TRBV19; length: 14; J: TRBJ2-5; D: .; DNA: TGTGCCAGTAGTACAGGGGACGGTGCAGAGACCCAGTACTTC; CDR3: CASSTGDGAETQYF
size: .; V: TRBV7-2; length: 16; J: TRBJ2-3; D: TRBD1; DNA: TGTGCCAGCAGCCTAGGGACAGGGCGCCTCCCAGATACGCAGTATTTT; CDR3: CASSLGTGRLPDTQYF
size: .; V: TRBV30; length: 16; J: TRBJ2-1; D: TRBD1; DNA: TGTGCCTGGAGAGGGGACCGGGACAGGGTCTACAATGAGCAGTTCTTC; CDR3: CAWRGDRDRVYNEQFF
size: .; V: TRBV28; length: 15; J: TRBJ1-1; D: TRBD1; DNA: TGTGCCAGCAGTTTAGCTACAGGGGGCGAAGCTGAAGCTTTCTTT; CDR3: CASSLATGGEAEAFF
size: few; V: TRBV28; length: 14; J: TRBJ2-7; D: TRBD2; DNA: TGTGCCAGCAGCCCGGGACTAGGGATCTACGAGCAGTACTTC; CDR3: CASSPGLGIYEQYF
size: few; V: TRBV9; length: 15; J: TRBJ2-7; D: TRBD2; DNA: TGTGCCAGCAGCCCCCACAGCGGGGATACCTACGAGCAGTACTTC; CDR3: CASSPHSGDTYEQYF
size: .; V: TRBV12-5; length: 14; J: TRBJ2-2; D: TRBD1; DNA: TGTGCTAGTGGTGCCGGGACAGGGTCCGGGGAGCTGTTTTTT; CDR3: CASGAGTGSGELFF
size: .; V: TRBV5-1; length: 15; J: TRBJ2-1; D: TRBD2; DNA: TGCGCCAGCAGCCAGACTAGCGGGAGTATCTATGAGCAGTTCTTC; CDR3: CASSQTSGSIYEQFF
size: few; V: TRBV5-6; length: 18; J: TRBJ2-1; D: TRBD2; DNA: TGTGCCAGCAGCCCAACGCTAGAACTAGCGAAGTCCTACAATGAGCAGTTCTTC; CDR3: CASSPTLELAKSYNEQFF
size: few; V: TRBV6-5; length: 13; J: TRBJ1-5; D: .; DNA: TGTGCGACTCGAGAGGTGGCTAATCAGCCCCAGCATTTT; CDR3: CATREVANQPQHF
size: .; V: TRBV21-1; length: 14; J: TRBJ2-7; D: .; DNA: TGTGCCAGCAGCCGGGACAGGGGCATCTACGAGCAGTACTTC; CDR3: CASSRDRGIYEQYF